Below are 21 T cell receptor beta chains sequenced from a single sample in a study of shared clonotypes between healthy human individuals. Naive-designated CD8 cells lacked CD45RO, were positively enriched for CCR7, and omitted terminally differentiated effector memory CD45RA+ cells. Using immunoSEQ multiplex PCR, the repertoire was profiled, and TCRdb retains in-frame clones only, with some absent. The sample has about 2.1 million clones; around 95% are singletons. The sequenced material came from naive CD8+ T cells from PBMCs. The receptors were gathered from a man between 18 and 35 years old in good health. Some clones in this sample may be carry-over from other donors' samples.

About this clone itself: The same CDR3 also results from other DNA sequences found in this sample. The chain uses TRBV5-4 and TRBJ2-1; tentative D call: TRBD2 (5 bases). V was cut by 1 base and J by 7 bases, with 6 bases left in between. There are 12 residues in the CDR3. The germline CDR1 and CDR2 sequences are SGHNT and YYREEE (reference sequence). CDR3 in amino acids: CASSLSGNEQFF. CDR3 coding DNA: TGTGCCAGCAGCTTGTCGGGGAATGAGCAGTTCTTC.

This clone was recorded once. The J gene is TRBJ2-7, the V gene TRBV11-3; D call uncertain. This CDR3 region has 15 residues. V lost 0 bases to trimming and J lost 0 bases, with 9 bases between them. CDR1 and CDR2 (germline): SGHNT, YENEEA. CDR3 in DNA: TGTGCCAGCAGCTTAGATTCCGGTCCCTCCTACGAGCAGTACTTC. Translated, it gives CASSLDSGPSYEQYF. The entire variable domain, with the rest obtained from reference TRBV11-3 and TRBJ2-7, is as follows: EAGVVQSPRYKIIEKKQPVAFWCNPISGHNTLYWYLQNLGQGPELLIRYENEEAVDDSQLPKDRFSAERLKGVDSTLKIQPAELGDSAVYLCASSLDSGPSYEQYFGPGTRLTVT.

The chain joins TRBV30 to TRBJ1-2; 9 positions agree with TRBD1. J was trimmed by 1 base and V by 5 bases; bases with no gene match: 2. Germline V gene data show CDR1 as GTSNPN and CDR2 as SVGIG (reference sequence). The CDR3 has 13 amino acids. The CDR3 region is CAWGDRVNYGYTF. In DNA form, the CDR3 reads TGTGCCTGGGGGGACAGGGTTAACTATGGCTACACCTTC.

The V and J genes are TRBV29-1 and TRBJ2-3; D unclear. This CDR3 comprises 12 residues. The germline V gene encodes CDR1 SQVTM and CDR2 ANQGSEA. V lost 3 bases to trimming and J lost 2 bases, with 6 bases between them. The CDR3 coding sequence is TGCAGCGTTGAGACAATCACAGATACGCAGTATTTT. This codes for CSVETITDTQYF.

This chain joins TRBV6-1 and TRBJ1-2; TRBD1 matches 8 bases. V gave up 6 bases and J gave up 1 base; unmatched junction bases: 7. The CDR3 runs 15 residues. Germline V gives CDR1 MNHNS, CDR2 SASEGT. The CDR3 sequence: CASSVDRGHNYGYTF. Here the CDR3 DNA reads TGTGCCAGCAGCGTTGACAGGGGTCATAACTATGGCTACACCTTC.

The chain couples TRBV25-1 to TRBJ1-1; D is undetermined. Deletions cut 4 bases from V and 3 bases from J, with 9 bases between. The CDR3 contains 13 residues. CDR1 is MGHDK, CDR2 SYGVNS, per germline. The CDR3 sequence is CASSASAYTEAFF. The CDR3 DNA reads as TGTGCCAGCAGTGCCTCAGCGTACACTGAAGCTTTCTTT.

V gene TRBV7-9 combines with J gene TRBJ2-3; no firm D call. From germline, CDR1 is SEHNR and CDR2 FQNEAQ (reference sequence). This CDR3 contains 18 residues. V shed 5 bases and J shed 1 base, with 22 bases lying between them. CDR3 DNA sequence: TGTGCCAGCAGCCAGATGATGGCCCACCGTCGCGGCACAGATACGCAGTATTTT. This codes for CASSQMMAHRRGTDTQYF.

The chain recombines TRBV2 with TRBJ2-7; D gene unclear. V shed 7 bases and J shed 1 base, with 11 bases lying between them. The CDR3 has 13 residues. Germline V lookup: CDR1 SNHLY, CDR2 FYNNEI. CDR3 sequence reads: CASIQANSYEQYF. The CDR3 DNA reads as TGTGCCAGCATTCAGGCAAATTCCTACGAGCAGTACTTC.

The chain joins TRBV9 to TRBJ2-2, with 8 bases matching TRBD1. Unmatched junction bases numbered 1, after V lost 0 bases and J lost 0 bases. CDR1 is SGDLS and CDR2 is YYNGEE in the germline V gene. CDR3 length: 16 residues. The CDR3 region is CASSVGGQANTGELFF. Written as DNA, the CDR3 is TGTGCCAGCAGCGTAGGGGGACAGGCGAACACCGGGGAGCTGTTTTTT.

V gene TRBV9 combines with J gene TRBJ1-1, with TRBD1 as a possible D gene (5 bases). CDR3 size: 13 residues. V lost 4 bases and J lost 1, with 8 bases in between. The germline V gene has CDR1 SGDLS and CDR2 YYNGEE. The CDR3 nucleotides read TGTGCCAGCAGCCTCCAGGGGAACACTGAAGCTTTCTTT. It codes for CASSLQGNTEAFF. Using reference TRBV9 and TRBJ1-1 for the parts outside the CDR3, the full variable domain is DSGVTQTPKHLITATGQRVTLRCSPRSGDLSVYWYQQSLDQGLQFLIQYYNGEERAKGNILERFSAQQFPDLHSELNLSSLELGDSALYFCASSLQGNTEAFFGQGTRLTVV.

This clone was recorded only once. The rearrangement uses TRBV7-9 and TRBJ1-2, with TRBD1 identical over 7 bases. The germline CDR1 and CDR2 sequences are SEHNR and FQNEAQ (reference sequence). This CDR3 is built from 15 residues. V lost 5 bases and J lost 2; bases outside the gene matches: 8. In nucleotides, the CDR3 is TGTGCCAGCAGCGGCACCGGGACAGTCAACTATGGCTACACCTTC. It is translated as CASSGTGTVNYGYTF. Combining the CDR3 with reference TRBV7-9 and TRBJ1-2 gives the whole variable domain DTGVSQNPRHKITKRGQNVTFRCDPISEHNRLYWYRQTLGQGPEFLTYFQNEAQLEKSRLLSDRFSAERPKGSFSTLEIQRTEQGDSAMYLCASSGTGTVNYGYTFGSGTRLTVV.

The rearrangement links TRBV9 to TRBJ2-3, with TRBD2 identical over 10 bases. Germline CDR1 reads SGDLS; CDR2 reads YYNGEE. The V segment lost 3 bases and the J segment 2 bases; nucleotides outside the gene matches: 9. The CDR3 length is 17 residues. CDR3 loop: CASSDAWLAGDTDTQYF. DNA of the CDR3: TGTGCCAGCAGCGACGCCTGGCTAGCGGGAGACACAGATACGCAGTATTTT.

The gene calls are TRBV28 and TRBJ1-5, with 8 bases lining up with TRBD1. The germline V gene has CDR1 MDHEN and CDR2 SYDVKM. This CDR3 has 20 amino acids. V dropped 10 bases and J dropped 1; count of bases not matched to a gene: 24. The CDR3: CATCPVPSRGPGKSNQPQHF. Written as DNA, the CDR3 is TGTGCCACATGTCCCGTCCCCAGCAGGGGGCCGGGGAAGAGCAATCAGCCCCAGCATTTT.

This rearrangement joins TRBV9 to TRBJ2-1; 8 bases agree with TRBD2. This CDR3 comprises 14 residues. The trim removed 9 bases at V and 2 bases at J, leaving 7 bases unmatched. Germline V gene data show CDR1 as SGDLS and CDR2 as YYNGEE. CDR3 DNA: TGTGCCACCGGGAGGGGGGGTGCCTACAATGAGCAGTTCTTC. Its translation is CATGRGGAYNEQFF.

The chain has TRBV27 and TRBJ2-7; no definite D call. The CDR3 sequence is 14 residues long. Germline assignment: CDR1 MNHEY and CDR2 SMNVEV (reference sequence). Trimming cost V 5 bases and J 1 base, with 12 bases left between them. The CDR3, as DNA: TGTGCCAGCAGTAACGCCGGGCCATCCTACGAGCAGTACTTC. Its translation: CASSNAGPSYEQYF.

J is TRBJ2-5 and V is TRBV9, with D possibly matching TRBD2 (6 bases). The tail of the sequence fits TRBJ2-7 better, so the J call may be wrong. The CDR3 covers 14 residues. From germline, CDR1 is SGDLS and CDR2 YYNGEE. CDR3 DNA sequence: TGTGCCAGCAGCAACCGGGACTCTCCCTACGAGCAGTACTTC. This translates into CASSNRDSPYEQYF.

This clone was seen many times. An end of the junction differs from the germline gene, which may be a read error. This chain joins TRBV6-1 and TRBJ2-3, with 10 bases fitting TRBD2. Looked up from germline, CDR1 is MNHNS and CDR2 is SASEGT. This CDR3 is 15 amino acids long. CDR3 coding DNA: TGTGCCAGCAGAGAAGCGGGAGGGACTACAAGTACGCAGTATTTT. It codes for CASREAGGTTSTQYF.

This clone was observed a handful of times. The J gene is TRBJ1-3, the V gene TRBV2; the D gene is possibly TRBD1 (5 bases). The V end lost 2 bases, the J end lost 0 bases, and 11 bases lay between the germline ends. CDR1 and CDR2 from the germline V gene are SNHLY and FYNNEI. CDR3 length equals 16 residues. CDR3 residues: CASSESGTGSGNTIYF. DNA of the CDR3: TGTGCCAGCAGTGAATCCGGGACCGGCTCTGGAAACACCATATATTTT.

This rearrangement joins TRBV28 to TRBJ1-5; possibly TRBD1 for D (5 bases). Trimming left V 5 bases short and J 5 bases short, with 10 bases between. The CDR3 has 13 amino acids. Germline lookup yields CDR1 MDHEN and CDR2 SYDVKM. CDR3 protein: CASSQDSYQPQHF. For the CDR3, the DNA is TGTGCCAGCAGTCAAGACAGTTATCAGCCCCAGCATTTT.

The chain links TRBV28 to TRBJ2-7; no clear D gene. CDR1 and CDR2 from the germline V gene are MDHEN and SYDVKM. CDR3 length: 14 amino acids. The V end was cut by 7 bases, the J end by 2 bases, with 15 bases between. CDR3 amino acids: CASIRGGSPYEQYF. CDR3 DNA sequence: TGTGCCAGCATTAGAGGCGGCAGTCCCTACGAGCAGTACTTC. Together with reference TRBV28 and TRBJ2-7, the CDR3 gives the full variable domain: DVKVTQSSRYLVKRTGEKVFLECVQDMDHENMFWYRQDPGLGLRLIYFSYDVKMKEKGDIPEGYSVSREKKERFSLILESASTNQTSMYLCASIRGGSPYEQYFGPGTRLTVT.

This clone was seen only a few times. The same CDR3 is also encoded by other DNA sequences in this sample. The chain joins TRBV9 to TRBJ2-7, with 8 bases aligning to TRBD1. The length of the CDR3 is 13 residues. The V gene's germline CDR1 is SGDLS and CDR2 YYNGEE. V was pared by 4 bases and J by 3 bases, with 3 bases of the junction left unmatched. The CDR3 nucleotides are TGTGCCAGCAGCCCGGACAGGGACTACGAGCAGTACTTC. Its translation is CASSPDRDYEQYF. The variable domain in full, with the rest retrieved from reference TRBV9 and TRBJ2-7, is DSGVTQTPKHLITATGQRVTLRCSPRSGDLSVYWYQQSLDQGLQFLIQYYNGEERAKGNILERFSAQQFPDLHSELNLSSLELGDSALYFCASSPDRDYEQYFGPGTRLTVT.